The sequence of this T cell receptor (beta chain) was determined in a study of T cells in localized non-small cell lung cancer. This table comes from immunoSEQ multiplex PCR, and its TCRdb copy is limited to in-frame clones, with some not included. The sample has fewer than 2,000 clones; 22% are singletons. Regarding this clone: Its antigen is not known.

General study results and limits: Adjacent lung tissue had a median roughly 55 of the top 100 clones found in the tumor.

In each case, adjacent lung free of atypia was taken at least 2 cm from the tumor margin. This CDR3 is 15 amino acids long. In germline, CDR1 is LNHDA, CDR2 SQIVND (reference sequence). V was trimmed by 5 bases and J by 5 bases, leaving 18 bases between them. The input for sequencing was normal lung tissue next to the tumor, taken before any cancer treatment. This chain links TRBV19 with TRBJ2-5; D gene uncertain. The clonotype was recovered from a man between 40 and 69 years old with stage I lung adenocarcinoma. The CDR3 reads CASSPSSTPEETQYF. In DNA, the CDR3 is TGTGCCAGTAGTCCCTCGAGCACGCCCGAGGAGACCCAGTACTTC.